The entry that follows covers one TCR beta chain sequence. The PCR was carried out with 60 Vbeta primers and 13 Jbeta primers. Some clones are missing from TCRdb's copy, which holds only in-frame ones; the method was immunoSEQ multiplex PCR. This sample yields roughly 200,000 clones, of which about four fifths are seen a single time; approximately 14% belongs to the top ten. This sample is part of a study of cytomegalovirus exposure and HLA in healthy donors. This CDR3 region has 16 residues. The germline gives CDR1 KGHSH, CDR2 LQKENI. Trimming took 6 bases from V and 7 from J; bases not matched to a gene: 13.

The chain is built from TRBV18 and TRBJ1-4; 8 bases are shared with TRBD1. Sequences were obtained from PBMCs. The sequence came from a woman between 25 and 40 years old in good health and CMV-seropositive. CDR3 residues: CASSPQAQGAGEKLFF. The CDR3 nucleotides are TGTGCCAGCTCCCCTCAAGCGCAGGGGGCGGGTGAAAAACTGTTTTTT.